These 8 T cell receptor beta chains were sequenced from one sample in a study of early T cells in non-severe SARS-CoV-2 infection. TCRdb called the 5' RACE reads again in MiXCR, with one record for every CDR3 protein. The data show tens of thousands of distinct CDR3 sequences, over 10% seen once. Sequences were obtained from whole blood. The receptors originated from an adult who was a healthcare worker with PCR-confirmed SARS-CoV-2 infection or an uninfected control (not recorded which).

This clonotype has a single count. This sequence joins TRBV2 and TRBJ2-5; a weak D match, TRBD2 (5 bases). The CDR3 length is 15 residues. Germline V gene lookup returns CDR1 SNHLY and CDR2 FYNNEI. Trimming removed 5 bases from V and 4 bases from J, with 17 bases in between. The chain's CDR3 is CASSTGSLFSETQYF. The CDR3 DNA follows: TGTGCCAGCAGTACGGGAAGCCTATTTTCAGAGACCCAGTACTTC.

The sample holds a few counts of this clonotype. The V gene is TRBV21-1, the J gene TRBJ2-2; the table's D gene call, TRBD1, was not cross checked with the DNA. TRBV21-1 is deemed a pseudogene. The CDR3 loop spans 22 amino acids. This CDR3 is CASSPRDRLRRRTPPNTGELFF. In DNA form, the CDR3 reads TGTGCCAGCAGCCCCCGGGACCGGCTTCGGCGACGAACTCCGCCGAACACCGGGGAGCTGTTTTTT.

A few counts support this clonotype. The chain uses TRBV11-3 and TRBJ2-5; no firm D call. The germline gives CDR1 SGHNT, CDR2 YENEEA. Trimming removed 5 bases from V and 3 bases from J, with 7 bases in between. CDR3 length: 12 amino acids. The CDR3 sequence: CASSLTEETQYF. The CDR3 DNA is TGTGCCAGCAGCCTCACTGAAGAGACCCAGTACTTC.

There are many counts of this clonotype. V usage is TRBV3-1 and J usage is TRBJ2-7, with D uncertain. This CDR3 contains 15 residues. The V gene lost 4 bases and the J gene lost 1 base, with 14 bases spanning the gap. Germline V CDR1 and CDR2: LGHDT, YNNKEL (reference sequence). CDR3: CASSRKGKTSYEQYF. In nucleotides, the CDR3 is TGTGCCAGCAGCCGGAAGGGTAAAACGTCCTACGAGCAGTACTTC.

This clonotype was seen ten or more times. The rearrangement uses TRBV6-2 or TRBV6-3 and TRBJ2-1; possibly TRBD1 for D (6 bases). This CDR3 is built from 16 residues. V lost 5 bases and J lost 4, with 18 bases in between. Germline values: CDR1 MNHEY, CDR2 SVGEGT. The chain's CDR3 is CASSARPGTNYNEQFF. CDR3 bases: TGTGCCAGCAGTGCCCGGCCCGGGACAAATTACAATGAGCAGTTCTTC.

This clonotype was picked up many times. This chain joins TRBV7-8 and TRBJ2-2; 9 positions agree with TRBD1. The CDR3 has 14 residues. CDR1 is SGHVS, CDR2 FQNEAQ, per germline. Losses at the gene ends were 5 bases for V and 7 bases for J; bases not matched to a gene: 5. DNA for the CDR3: TGTGCCAGCAGCAAGGGACAGGGAAGCGGGGAGCTGTTTTTT. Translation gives CASSKGQGSGELFF.

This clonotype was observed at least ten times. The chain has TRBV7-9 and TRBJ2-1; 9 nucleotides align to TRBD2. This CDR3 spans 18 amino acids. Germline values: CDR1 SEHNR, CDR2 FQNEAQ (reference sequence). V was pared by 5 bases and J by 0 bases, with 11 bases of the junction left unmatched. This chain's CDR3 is CASSGSGRPLSSYNEQFF. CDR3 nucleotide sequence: TGTGCCAGCAGCGGCAGCGGGAGGCCACTTAGCTCCTACAATGAGCAGTTCTTC.

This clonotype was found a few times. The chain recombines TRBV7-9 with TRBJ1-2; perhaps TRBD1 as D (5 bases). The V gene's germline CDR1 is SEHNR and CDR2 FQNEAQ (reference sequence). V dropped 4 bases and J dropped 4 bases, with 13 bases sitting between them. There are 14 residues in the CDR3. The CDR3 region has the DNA TGTGCCAGCAGCTGGGCCGGGGCCAGCTATGGCTACACCTTC. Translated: CASSWAGASYGYTF.